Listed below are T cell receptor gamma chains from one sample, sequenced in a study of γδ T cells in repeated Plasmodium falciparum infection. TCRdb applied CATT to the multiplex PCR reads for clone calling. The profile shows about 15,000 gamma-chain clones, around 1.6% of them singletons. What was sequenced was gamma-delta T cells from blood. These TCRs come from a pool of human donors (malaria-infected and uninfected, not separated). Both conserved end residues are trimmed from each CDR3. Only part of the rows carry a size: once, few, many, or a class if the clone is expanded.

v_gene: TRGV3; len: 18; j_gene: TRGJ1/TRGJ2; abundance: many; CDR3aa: ATWDRPAPPRNPTTYKKL
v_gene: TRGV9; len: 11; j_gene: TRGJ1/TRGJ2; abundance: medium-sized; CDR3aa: ALWEVHRYKKL
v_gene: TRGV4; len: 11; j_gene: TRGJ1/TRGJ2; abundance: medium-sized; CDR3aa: ATWDGIYYKKL
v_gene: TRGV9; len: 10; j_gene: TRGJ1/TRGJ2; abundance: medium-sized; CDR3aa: ALWEVFNKKL
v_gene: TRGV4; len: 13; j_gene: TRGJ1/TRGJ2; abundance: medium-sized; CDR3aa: ATWDGQLGYYKKL
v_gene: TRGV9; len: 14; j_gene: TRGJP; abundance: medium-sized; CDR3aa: ALWEVRELGKKIKV
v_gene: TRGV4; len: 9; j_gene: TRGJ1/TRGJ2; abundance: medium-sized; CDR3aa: ATWDGYKKL
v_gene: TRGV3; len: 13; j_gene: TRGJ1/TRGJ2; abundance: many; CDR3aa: ATWDRRMNYYKKL
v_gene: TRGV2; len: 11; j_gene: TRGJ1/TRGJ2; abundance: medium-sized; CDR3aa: ATWDGVYYKKL
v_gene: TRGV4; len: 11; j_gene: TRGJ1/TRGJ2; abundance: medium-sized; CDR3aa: ATWDYLGREKL
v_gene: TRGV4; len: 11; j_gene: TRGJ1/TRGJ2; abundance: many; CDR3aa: ATWDAPVTKKL
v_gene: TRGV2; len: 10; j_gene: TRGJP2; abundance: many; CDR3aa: ATWGPHWIKT
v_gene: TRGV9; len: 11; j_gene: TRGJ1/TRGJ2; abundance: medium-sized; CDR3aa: ALWEANYYKKL
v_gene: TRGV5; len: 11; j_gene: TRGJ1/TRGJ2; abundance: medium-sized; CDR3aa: ATWDRLGYKKL
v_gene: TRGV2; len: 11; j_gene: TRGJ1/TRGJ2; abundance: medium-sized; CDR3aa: ATWDAHIYKKL
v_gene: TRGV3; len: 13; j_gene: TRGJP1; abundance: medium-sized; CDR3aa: ATWDRPPTGWFKI
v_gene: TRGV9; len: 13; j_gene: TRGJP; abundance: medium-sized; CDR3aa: ALWKGGLGKKIKV
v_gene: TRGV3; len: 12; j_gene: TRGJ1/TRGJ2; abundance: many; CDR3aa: ATWDRRVYYKKL
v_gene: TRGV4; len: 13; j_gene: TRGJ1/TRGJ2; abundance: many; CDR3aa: ATWDESQNYYKKL
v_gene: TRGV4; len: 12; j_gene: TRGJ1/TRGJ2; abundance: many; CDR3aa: ATWDGHRYYKKL
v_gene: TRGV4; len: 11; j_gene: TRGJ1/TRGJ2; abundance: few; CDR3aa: APGMGQHYKKL
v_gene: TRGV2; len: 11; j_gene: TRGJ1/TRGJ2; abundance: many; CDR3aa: ATWDGPGYKKL
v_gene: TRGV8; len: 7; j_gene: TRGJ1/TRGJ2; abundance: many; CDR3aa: ATWDTKL
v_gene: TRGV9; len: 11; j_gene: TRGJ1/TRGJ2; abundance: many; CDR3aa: ALWEVPRDKKL
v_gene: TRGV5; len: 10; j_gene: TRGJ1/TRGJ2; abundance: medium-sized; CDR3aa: ATWGPWYKKL
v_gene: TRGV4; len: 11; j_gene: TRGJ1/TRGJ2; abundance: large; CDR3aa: ATWDGPYYKKL
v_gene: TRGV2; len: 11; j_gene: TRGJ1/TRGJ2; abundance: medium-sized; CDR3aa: ATWDGPLNKKL
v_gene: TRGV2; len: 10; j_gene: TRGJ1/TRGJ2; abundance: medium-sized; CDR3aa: ATWDGQYKKL
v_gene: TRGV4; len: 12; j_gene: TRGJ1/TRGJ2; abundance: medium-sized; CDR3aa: ATWDDYWCYKKL
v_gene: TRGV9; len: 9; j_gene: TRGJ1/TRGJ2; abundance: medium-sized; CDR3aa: ALWELYKKL
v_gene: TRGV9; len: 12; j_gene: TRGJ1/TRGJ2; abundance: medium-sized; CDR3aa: ALWEAKNYYKKL
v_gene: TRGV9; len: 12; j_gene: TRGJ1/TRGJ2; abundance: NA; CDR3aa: ALWEATKEGEKL
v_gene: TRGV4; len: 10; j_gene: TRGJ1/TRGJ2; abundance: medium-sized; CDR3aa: ATWDGGYKKL